Presented here are 22 T cell receptor beta chains from one specimen sequenced in a study of cytomegalovirus exposure and HLA in healthy donors. 60 Vbeta and 13 Jbeta primers were used in PCR. Here immunoSEQ multiplex PCR was the method, and the copy in TCRdb shows in-frame clones only, minus some. This table has approximately 88,000 clones, approximately 80% appearing once. The sample taken for sequencing was PBMCs. These receptors were obtained from a young man in good health and CMV-seronegative.

The V call is TRBV6-6, the J call TRBJ2-5; perhaps TRBD2 as D (5 bases). V was clipped by 10 bases and J by 7 bases, with 22 bases between them. CDR3 size: 14 residues. CDR1 is MNHNY, CDR2 SVGAGI, per germline (reference sequence). The CDR3: CATTPMDSGGTQYF. CDR3 bases: TGTGCCACCACCCCGATGGATTCTGGAGGGACCCAGTACTTC.

V gene TRBV18 combines with J gene TRBJ2-3; a possible D gene is TRBD1 (6 bases). Germline lookup yields CDR1 KGHSH and CDR2 LQKENI. Trimming removed 3 bases at V and 3 bases at J, with 13 bases between. The CDR3 is 15 amino acids. CDR3 loop: CASSPGQDVTDTQYF. The CDR3, as DNA: TGTGCCAGCTCACCGGGACAAGACGTTACAGATACGCAGTATTTT.

The gene calls are TRBV7-9 and TRBJ2-6, with 7 bases identical to TRBD1. The germline V gene encodes CDR1 SEHNR and CDR2 FQNEAQ (reference sequence). The J segment lost 0 bases and the V segment lost 2 bases, leaving 7 bases of the junction unmatched. The CDR3 contains 18 residues. In DNA form, the CDR3 reads TGTGCCAGCAGCTTAAGGCAGGGGGTTAGCTCTGGGGCCAACGTCCTGACTTTC. Protein sequence: CASSLRQGVSSGANVLTF. The full variable domain, rest sourced from reference TRBV7-9 and TRBJ2-6, is DTGVSQNPRHKITKRGQNVTFRCDPISEHNRLYWYRQTLGQGPEFLTYFQNEAQLEKSRLLSDRFSAERPKGSFSTLEIQRTEQGDSAMYLCASSLRQGVSSGANVLTFGAGSRLTVL.

This chain joins TRBV6-1 and TRBJ1-1; D might be TRBD1 (5 bases). The CDR3 runs 13 residues. Germline V gene lookup returns CDR1 MNHNS and CDR2 SASEGT. Deletions cut 4 bases from V and 6 bases from J, with 12 bases between. The CDR3 DNA is TGTGCCAGCAGTGCGACAGTGGCCCCTGAAGCTTTCTTT. The encoded protein is CASSATVAPEAFF.

This chain connects TRBV5-4 to TRBJ1-4; 7 nucleotides agree with TRBD1. The V segment lost 4 bases and the J segment 0 bases; nucleotides outside the gene matches: 9. The CDR3 is 17 residues long. CDR1 is SGHNT, CDR2 YYREEE, per germline (reference sequence). CDR3 residues: CASSRGTEPATNEKLFF. As DNA, the CDR3 is TGTGCCAGCAGCCGCGGGACAGAACCTGCAACTAATGAAAAACTGTTTTTT.

The chain combines TRBV5-6 with TRBJ1-5, with 7 bases aligning to TRBD1. This CDR3 has 14 amino acids. V was pared by 0 bases and J by 6 bases, with 3 bases of the junction left unmatched. Germline V lookup: CDR1 SGHDT, CDR2 YYEEEE. The CDR3 loop is CASSLGTGGQPQHF. The CDR3 coding sequence is TGTGCCAGCAGCTTGGGGACAGGAGGTCAGCCCCAGCATTTT.

The genes are TRBV29-1 and TRBJ1-3, with 7 bases fitting TRBD1. The CDR3 is 13 residues long. Per germline, CDR1 SQVTM and CDR2 ANQGSEA. V shed 7 bases, J shed 1 base, and the junction held 4 bases outside the gene matches. For the CDR3, the DNA is TGCAGCGCCGCGACAGGGTCTGGAAACACCATATATTTT. Translated: CSAATGSGNTIYF. The variable domain in full, with the rest retrieved from reference TRBV29-1 and TRBJ1-3, is SAVISQKPSRDICQRGTSLTIQCQVDSQVTMMFWYRQQPGQSLTLIATANQGSEATYESGFVIDKFPISRPNLTFSTLTVSNMSPEDSSIYLCSAATGSGNTIYFGEGSWLTVV.

V and J are TRBV11-2 and TRBJ1-2; 9 bases are shared with TRBD1. J was trimmed by 8 bases and V by 5 bases; bases with no gene match: 15. Germline CDR1 and CDR2: SGHAT and FQNNGV. The CDR3 consists of 16 residues. The CDR3 sequence is CASSPHGTGRLYGYTF. The CDR3 DNA is TGTGCCAGCAGCCCACACGGGACAGGGAGGCTGTACGGCTACACCTTC. Based on the CDR3 plus reference TRBV11-2 and TRBJ1-2, the full variable domain is EAGVAQSPRYKIIEKRQSVAFWCNPISGHATLYWYQQILGQGPKLLIQFQNNGVVDDSQLPKDRFSAERLKGVDSTLKIQPAKLEDSAVYLCASSPHGTGRLYGYTFGSGTRLTVV.

This clone was recorded a few times. The rearrangement links TRBV21-1 to TRBJ2-1; no DNA check was done on the table's D call, TRBD1. TRBV21-1 is a pseudogene locus. This CDR3 is 19 amino acids long. The CDR3 spells CASSSTKDSPGRMVNEQFF. CDR3 coding DNA: TGTGCCAGCAGCAGCACAAAAGACAGCCCCGGCAGGATGGTTAATGAGCAGTTCTTC.

With regard to this clone: Other DNA sequences in this sample translate to the same CDR3. The chain recombines TRBV9 with TRBJ1-1, with 7 bases matching TRBD1. The length of the CDR3 is 17 residues. Germline CDR1 and CDR2: SGDLS and YYNGEE. The trim removed 4 bases at V and 4 bases at J, leaving 16 bases unmatched. CDR3 residues: CASSPPVRGRSGTEAFF. DNA for the CDR3: TGTGCCAGCAGCCCACCCGTTAGGGGGCGCTCGGGCACTGAAGCTTTCTTT.

CDR3 residues: CASSAGGVDNEKLFF. In DNA, the CDR3 is TGTGCCAGCAGCGCGGGGGGGGTCGATAATGAAAAACTGTTTTTT. The J gene is TRBJ1-4, the V gene TRBV9; D perhaps matches TRBD1 (5 bases). Germline CDR1 SGDLS, CDR2 YYNGEE. Between the trimmed V and J ends, which lost 3 bases and 4 bases, there was a span of 13 bases. The CDR3 is 15 residues long.

The chain joins TRBV2 to TRBJ2-5; D not certain. The CDR3 sequence is 13 residues long. Germline V gene sequence: CDR1 SNHLY, CDR2 FYNNEI. Between the trimmed V and J ends, which lost 5 bases and 5 bases, there was a span of 12 bases. The CDR3 reads CASSFTRPETQYF. CDR3 nucleotides: TGTGCCAGCAGTTTTACTCGCCCCGAGACCCAGTACTTC.

This clone was detected only a few times. The CDR3 DNA follows: TGTGCCAGCAGTGAATTAGGCTCTAGAGGAGAAAACGAGCAGTACTTC. Protein: CASSELGSRGENEQYF. The chain has TRBV25-1 and TRBJ2-7; no clear D. CDR1 is MGHDK and CDR2 is SYGVNS in the germline V gene. V lost 1 base, J lost 5 bases, and 18 bases lay in between. The CDR3 consists of 16 residues.

This clone was seen a few times. This chain uses TRBV27 with TRBJ1-6; D ambiguous. With 8 bases removed from V and 10 bases from J, the gap between germline ends came to 21 bases. In germline, CDR1 is MNHEY, CDR2 SMNVEV (reference sequence). The CDR3 covers 15 residues. CDR3 residues: CASRSARGDQSPLHF. In DNA form, the CDR3 reads TGTGCCAGCCGATCGGCCCGGGGAGACCAATCACCCCTCCACTTT.

This chain connects TRBV5-6 to TRBJ1-4; the D gene is possibly TRBD1 (5 bases). The CDR3 totals 15 residues. Germline V CDR1 and CDR2: SGHDT, YYEEEE. Trimming left V 4 bases short and J 8 bases short, with 18 bases between. CDR3 sequence: CASSVRTRPDEKLFF. The CDR3 DNA reads TGTGCCAGCAGCGTCCGGACAAGGCCGGACGAAAAACTGTTTTTT.

A few counts support this clone. The V and J genes are TRBV6-5 and TRBJ2-4; D is possibly TRBD1 (5 bases). CDR1 MNHEY and CDR2 SVGAGI come from the germline V gene. The CDR3 runs 14 residues. The V end lost 5 bases, the J end lost 2 bases, and 10 bases lay between the germline ends. CDR3 in amino acids: CASSLRGPKNIQYF. In DNA, the CDR3 is TGTGCCAGCAGTCTTAGGGGTCCCAAAAACATTCAGTACTTC.

J is TRBJ2-7 and V is TRBV4-1, with a weak D call TRBD2 (6 bases). The germline gives CDR1 MGHRA, CDR2 YSYEKL. The CDR3 consists of 18 residues. V was clipped by 0 bases and J by 2 bases, with 20 bases between them. The CDR3 sequence: CASSQDPQFRGRTYEQYF. The CDR3 nucleotides are TGCGCCAGCAGCCAAGACCCCCAGTTTCGAGGGAGGACCTACGAGCAGTACTTC.

A few counts support this clone. This CDR3 reads CASVGEMAPNSPLHF. For the CDR3, the DNA is TGTGCCAGCGTAGGGGAAATGGCTCCCAATTCACCCCTCCACTTT. V usage is TRBV6-5 and J usage is TRBJ1-6, with TRBD1 as a possible D gene (5 bases). With 8 bases removed from V and 7 bases from J, the gap between germline ends came to 18 bases. CDR3 length equals 15 residues. In germline, CDR1 is MNHEY, CDR2 SVGAGI.

In its sample, this clone was seen a few times. The chain recombines TRBV19 with TRBJ1-2; D unclear. Germline CDR1 and CDR2: LNHDA and SQIVND (reference sequence). Trimming shortened V by 2 bases and J by 3 bases, and 10 bases separated the two germline ends. This CDR3 has 14 residues. The CDR3 coding sequence is TGTGCCAGTAGTATAAGCGGTAAGGACTATGGCTACACCTTC. Translated: CASSISGKDYGYTF.

This clone showed up just a few times. V is TRBV19 and J is TRBJ1-6; 8 bases align to TRBD1. Germline-derived CDR1 and CDR2 are LNHDA and SQIVND (reference sequence). With V trimmed by 8 bases and J by 7 bases, 4 bases remained unmatched. This CDR3 is built from 13 residues. CDR3 in DNA: TGTGCCAGTTGGGGACAGGAAAATTCACCCCTCCACTTT. Its translation: CASWGQENSPLHF.

This chain connects TRBV10-3 to TRBJ1-1, with unresolved D. The CDR3 consists of 13 residues. V lost 4 bases and J lost 6, with 12 bases in between. CDR1 and CDR2 (germline): ENHRY, SYGVKD. Here the CDR3 reads CAISGVGGAEAFF. The DNA of the CDR3 is TGTGCCATCAGTGGGGTGGGAGGCGCTGAAGCTTTCTTT.

Notes on this clone: A read error may account for a junction end that differs from germline. The CDR3 nucleotides are TGTTCCAGCAGCCCCCGACAGGGCCGCACCGAGCAGTACTTC. This sequence encodes CSSSPRQGRTEQYF. J is TRBJ2-7 and V is TRBV7-9; 7 nucleotides align to TRBD1. The CDR3 has 14 residues. Germline V gives CDR1 SEHNR, CDR2 FQNEAQ (reference sequence).